Shown below are 13 T cell receptor beta chains from a single sample sequenced in a study of CD8+ T cells in alopecia areata. Treatment in this sample: oral pan-JAK inhibitor, 5-10 mg twice daily. Extracted RNA was reverse transcribed, and the resulting cDNA served as sequencing template. Profiling relied on immunoSEQ multiplex PCR, and the TCRdb table lists in-frame clones only, not all of them. The profile shows 200,000 or so clones, over 45% of them singletons. Material: CD4+ T cells sorted from blood, obtained at week 24, from a patient treated with tofacitinib. Receptor source: a human donor with alopecia areata.

This clone was observed many times. The chain carries TRBV4-3 and TRBJ1-4, with a possible D match to TRBD1 (5 bases). Germline CDR1 LGHNA, CDR2 YSLEER. V lost 3 bases and J lost 0, with 11 bases in between. This CDR3 is built from 16 residues. DNA of the CDR3: TGCGCCAGCAGCCAGAACAGGAGAGCAACTAATGAAAAACTGTTTTTT. Its protein product is CASSQNRRATNEKLFF.

This clone was picked up a small number of times. The CDR3 here is CASSRDSGEKLFF. CDR3 in DNA: TGTGCCAGCAGCCGGGACTCGGGTGAAAAACTGTTTTTT. The chain employs TRBV7-3 and TRBJ1-4; weak D call: TRBD1 (5 bases). V lost 5 bases and J 7 bases, leaving 11 bases between the germline ends. Germline V lookup: CDR1 SGHTA, CDR2 FQGTGA. This CDR3 region has 13 residues.

The chain links TRBV30 to TRBJ2-3, with TRBD2 matching over 10 bases. The CDR3 length is 15 residues. Germline V gene data show CDR1 as GTSNPN and CDR2 as SVGIG (reference sequence). The V gene end was trimmed by 2 bases and the J gene end by 5 bases; junction bases not matched to a gene: 7. The CDR3 reads CAWSRTSGFGDTQYF. CDR3 in DNA: TGTGCCTGGAGTCGGACTAGCGGTTTTGGAGATACGCAGTATTTT.

The J gene is TRBJ1-2, the V gene TRBV5-1, with D possibly matching TRBD1 (6 bases). Germline V gene data show CDR1 as SGHRS and CDR2 as YFSETQ. This CDR3 spans 14 amino acids. V gave up 4 bases and J gave up 6 bases, with 16 bases separating them. The CDR3 nucleotides read TGCGCCAGCAGCCTTACCAGGGGCAACGATGGCTACACCTTC. Translating it yields CASSLTRGNDGYTF.

This clone has a handful of counts. The chain links TRBV9 to TRBJ2-7, with D maybe TRBD2 (5 bases). Germline assignment: CDR1 SGDLS and CDR2 YYNGEE. Trimming pared 3 bases from V and 0 bases from J, leaving 16 bases between. CDR3 length: 16 residues. CDR3 loop: CASSANSRSDSYEQYF. CDR3 DNA sequence: TGTGCCAGCAGCGCGAATTCCCGTAGCGACTCCTACGAGCAGTACTTC.

This CDR3 reads CASSEKGGGTEAFF. CDR3 in DNA: TGTGCCAGCAGCGAAAAAGGGGGTGGCACTGAAGCTTTCTTT. The chain couples TRBV7-9 to TRBJ1-1; TRBD1 might be the D (6 bases). Germline V lookup: CDR1 SEHNR, CDR2 FQNEAQ (reference sequence). The CDR3 totals 14 residues. V lost 5 bases, J lost 4 bases, and 14 bases lay in between.

This clone was observed a few times. The V gene is TRBV29-1, the J gene TRBJ1-2; 12 bases line up with TRBD1. Trimming at V came to 7 bases and at J to 3 bases, leaving 6 bases not matched to a gene. Germline assignment: CDR1 SQVTM and CDR2 ANQGSEA. The CDR3 loop spans 14 amino acids. CDR3 bases: TGCAGCGCTACCGGGACAGGGGGCGACTATGGCTACACCTTC. It specifies CSATGTGGDYGYTF.

The DNA for the CDR3 is TGTGCCTGGAGTGTACTCGGGGAAGAGCAGTTCTTC. This codes for CAWSVLGEEQFF. The gene calls are TRBV30 and TRBJ2-1; possible D gene TRBD2, 5 bases. CDR1 is GTSNPN and CDR2 is SVGIG in the germline V gene (reference sequence). The CDR3 spans 12 residues. V gave up 0 bases and J gave up 10 bases, with 10 bases separating them.

CDR3 amino acids: CASSPGLGKETQYF. DNA for the CDR3: TGTGCCAGCTCACCGGGACTAGGCAAAGAGACCCAGTACTTC. V gene TRBV18 combines with J gene TRBJ2-5, with 8 bases matching TRBD2. The trim removed 3 bases at V and 3 bases at J, leaving 3 bases unmatched. The CDR3 length is 14 residues. CDR1 and CDR2 from the germline V gene are KGHSH and LQKENI.

The CDR3 nucleotides are TGCAGCGTAGCCACAGGGCAGCAAGAGACCCAGTACTTC. Amino acid sequence: CSVATGQQETQYF. The chain combines TRBV29-1 with TRBJ2-5; D possibly corresponds to TRBD1 (6 bases). Per the germline V gene, CDR1 is SQVTM and CDR2 is ANQGSEA. The CDR3 spans 13 residues. The V end lost 6 bases, the J end lost 2 bases, and 13 bases lay between the germline ends.

The chain has TRBV20-1 and TRBJ1-1; D possibly corresponds to TRBD1 (6 bases). Germline V gene sequence: CDR1 DFQATT, CDR2 SNEGSKA (reference sequence). This CDR3 is 10 amino acids long. CDR3 DNA: TGCAGCGCCGAGGGGGACAAAGCTTTCTTT. Encoded protein: CSAEGDKAFF.

J is TRBJ2-5 and V is TRBV9; TRBD2 matches 10 bases. V shed 0 bases, J shed 1 base, and the junction held 9 bases outside the gene matches. The CDR3 sequence is 18 residues long. Germline CDR1 reads SGDLS; CDR2 reads YYNGEE. CDR3 sequence: CASSVGNGAGGIQETQYF. The CDR3 nucleotides are TGTGCCAGCAGCGTAGGTAATGGAGCGGGGGGGATCCAAGAGACCCAGTACTTC.

This clone was found a few times. The J gene is TRBJ2-1, the V gene TRBV7-7; tentative D call: TRBD2 (5 bases). CDR1 and CDR2 from the germline V gene are SSHAT and FNYEAQ (reference sequence). The CDR3 is 13 residues long. V shed 4 bases and J shed 5 bases, with 9 bases lying between them. CDR3 nucleotide sequence: TGTGCCAGCAGCTCCGGACTCCACAATGAGCAGTTCTTC. It specifies CASSSGLHNEQFF.